The clone carrying this TCR beta chain was found a few times. The data originate from a study of blood T cell repertoires in COVID-19. CDR3 length: 14 residues. CDR1 is MNHNY, CDR2 SVGAGI, per germline (reference sequence). The V segment lost 0 bases and the J segment 3 bases; nucleotides outside the gene matches: 1. This table comes from immunoSEQ multiplex PCR, and its TCRdb copy is limited to in-frame clones, with some not included. The sample includes approximately 120,000 clones, 75% to 90% seen only once; the top ten take about 18%. The receptor comes from a young man who had recovered from COVID-19. The specimen sequenced was PBMCs or T cells enriched from blood (not recorded which). The chain links TRBV6-6 to TRBJ1-2; 7 nucleotides line up with TRBD1. The CDR3 spells CASSYSGTDYGYTF. DNA of the CDR3: TGTGCCAGCAGTTACTCGGGGACAGACTATGGCTACACCTTC.